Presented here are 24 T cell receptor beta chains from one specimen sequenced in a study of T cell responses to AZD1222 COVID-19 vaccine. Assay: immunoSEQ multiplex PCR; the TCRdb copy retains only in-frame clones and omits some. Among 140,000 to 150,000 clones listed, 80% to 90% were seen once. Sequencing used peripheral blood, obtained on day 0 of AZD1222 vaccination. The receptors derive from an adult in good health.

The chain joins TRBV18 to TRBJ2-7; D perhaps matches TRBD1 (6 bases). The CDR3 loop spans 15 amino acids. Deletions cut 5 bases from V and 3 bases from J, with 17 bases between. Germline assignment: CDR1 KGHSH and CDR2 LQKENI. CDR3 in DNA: TGTGCCAGCTCATCTGAGGGGGTAGAATACTACGAGCAGTACTTC. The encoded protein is CASSSEGVEYYEQYF.

The CDR3 region has the DNA TGTGCCAGCAGCTTATGGGGACAGGGGCGATCAAACACCGGGGAGCTGTTTTTT. It translates to CASSLWGQGRSNTGELFF. The gene calls are TRBV7-9 and TRBJ2-2; 10 bases align to TRBD1. This CDR3 comprises 18 residues. Germline V gene sequence: CDR1 SEHNR, CDR2 FQNEAQ (reference sequence). Losses at the gene ends were 2 bases for V and 2 bases for J; bases not matched to a gene: 8.

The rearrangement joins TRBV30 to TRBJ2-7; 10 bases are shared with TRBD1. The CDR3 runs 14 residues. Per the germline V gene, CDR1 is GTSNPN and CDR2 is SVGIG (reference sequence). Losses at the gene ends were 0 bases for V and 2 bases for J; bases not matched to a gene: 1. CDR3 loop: CAWSVGQGAYEQYF. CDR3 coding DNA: TGTGCCTGGAGTGTTGGACAGGGGGCCTACGAGCAGTACTTC.

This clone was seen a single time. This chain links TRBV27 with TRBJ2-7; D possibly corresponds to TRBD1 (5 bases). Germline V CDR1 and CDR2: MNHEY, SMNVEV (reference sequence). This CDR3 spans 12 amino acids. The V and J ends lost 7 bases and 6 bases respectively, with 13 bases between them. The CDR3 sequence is CASISGSGEQYF. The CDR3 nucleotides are TGTGCCAGCATTTCAGGGTCGGGCGAGCAGTACTTC.

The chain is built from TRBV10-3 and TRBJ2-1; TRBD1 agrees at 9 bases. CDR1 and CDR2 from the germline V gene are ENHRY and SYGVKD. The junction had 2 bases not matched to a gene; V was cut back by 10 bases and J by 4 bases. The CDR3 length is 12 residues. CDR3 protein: CATGTGYNEQFF. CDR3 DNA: TGTGCCACAGGGACAGGGTACAATGAGCAGTTCTTC.

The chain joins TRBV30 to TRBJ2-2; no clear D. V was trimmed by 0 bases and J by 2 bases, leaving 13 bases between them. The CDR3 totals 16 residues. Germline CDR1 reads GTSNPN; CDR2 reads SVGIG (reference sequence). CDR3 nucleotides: TGTGCCTGGAGTGTAGCCTGGTCAGCCAACACCGGGGAGCTGTTTTTT. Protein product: CAWSVAWSANTGELFF.

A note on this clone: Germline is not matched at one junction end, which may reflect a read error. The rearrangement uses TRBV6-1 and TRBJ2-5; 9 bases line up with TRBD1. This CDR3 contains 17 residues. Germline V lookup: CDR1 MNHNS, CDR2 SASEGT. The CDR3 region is CASIERRDRAPGETQYF. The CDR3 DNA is TGTGCCAGCATTGAACGCCGGGACAGGGCCCCAGGGGAGACCCAGTACTTC.

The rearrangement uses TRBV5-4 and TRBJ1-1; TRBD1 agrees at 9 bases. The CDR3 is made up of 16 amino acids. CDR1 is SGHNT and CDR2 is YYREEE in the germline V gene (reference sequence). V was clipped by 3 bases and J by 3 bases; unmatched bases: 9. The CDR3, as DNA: TGTGCCAGCAGCTCTCCGGGACAGGGAAAGCACACTGAAGCTTTCTTT. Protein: CASSSPGQGKHTEAFF. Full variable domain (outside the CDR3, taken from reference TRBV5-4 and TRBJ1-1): ETGVTQSPTHLIKTRGQQVTLRCSSQSGHNTVSWYQQALGQGPQFIFQYYREEENGRGNFPPRFSGLQFPNYSSELNVNALELDDSALYLCASSSPGQGKHTEAFFGQGTRLTVV.

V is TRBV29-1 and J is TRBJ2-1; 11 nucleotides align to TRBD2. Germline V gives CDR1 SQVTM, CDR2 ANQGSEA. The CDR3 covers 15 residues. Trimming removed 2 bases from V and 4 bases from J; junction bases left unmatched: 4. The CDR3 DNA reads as TGCAGCGTTGAATTAGCGGGGGGGTATTACAATGAGCAGTTCTTC. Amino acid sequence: CSVELAGGYYNEQFF.

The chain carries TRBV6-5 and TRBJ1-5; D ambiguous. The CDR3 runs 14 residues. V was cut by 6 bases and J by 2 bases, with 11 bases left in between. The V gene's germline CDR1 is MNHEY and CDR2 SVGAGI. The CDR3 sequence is CASSSGRGNQPQHF. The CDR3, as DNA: TGTGCCAGCAGCTCCGGACGGGGCAATCAGCCCCAGCATTTT.

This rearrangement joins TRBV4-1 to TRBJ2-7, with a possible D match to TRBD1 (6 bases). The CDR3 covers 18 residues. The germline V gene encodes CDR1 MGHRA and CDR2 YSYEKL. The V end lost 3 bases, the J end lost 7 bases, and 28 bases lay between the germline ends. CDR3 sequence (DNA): TGCGCCAGCAGCCAGGTACAGGGTAGGGTGGGGTCACTACGAGAGCAGTACTTC. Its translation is CASSQVQGRVGSLREQYF.

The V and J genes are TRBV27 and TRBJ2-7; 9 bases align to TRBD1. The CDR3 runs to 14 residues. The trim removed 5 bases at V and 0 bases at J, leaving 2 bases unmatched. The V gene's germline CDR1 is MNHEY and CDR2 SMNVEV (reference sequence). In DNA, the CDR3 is TGTGCCAGCAGTGAGACAGGGGGCTCCTACGAGCAGTACTTC. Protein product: CASSETGGSYEQYF.

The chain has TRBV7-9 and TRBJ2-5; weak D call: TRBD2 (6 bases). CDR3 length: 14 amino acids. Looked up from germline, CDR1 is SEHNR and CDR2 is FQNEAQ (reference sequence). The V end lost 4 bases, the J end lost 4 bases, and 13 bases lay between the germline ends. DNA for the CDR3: TGTGCCAGCAGCTACGAGGCCGGGAGAGAGACCCAGTACTTC. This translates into CASSYEAGRETQYF.

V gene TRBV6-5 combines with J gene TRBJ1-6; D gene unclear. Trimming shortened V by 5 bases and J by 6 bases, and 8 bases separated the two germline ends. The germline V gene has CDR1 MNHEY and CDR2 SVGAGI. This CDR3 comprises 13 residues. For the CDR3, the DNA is TGTGCCAGCAGTCTGTGGACTAATTCACCCCTCCACTTT. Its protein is CASSLWTNSPLHF.

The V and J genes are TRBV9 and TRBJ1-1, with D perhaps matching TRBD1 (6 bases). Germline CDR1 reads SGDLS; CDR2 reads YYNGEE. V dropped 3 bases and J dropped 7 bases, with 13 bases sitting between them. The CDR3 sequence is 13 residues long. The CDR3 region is CASSATGDGEAFF. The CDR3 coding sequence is TGTGCCAGCAGCGCGACAGGAGACGGTGAAGCTTTCTTT.

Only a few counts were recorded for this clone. The CDR3 here is CASTRWGNEKLFF. DNA of the CDR3: TGTGCCAGCACCCGGTGGGGGAATGAAAAACTGTTTTTT. J is TRBJ1-4 and V is TRBV6-5, with a possible D match to TRBD1 (5 bases). The germline V gene encodes CDR1 MNHEY and CDR2 SVGAGI. V dropped 7 bases and J dropped 5 bases, with 11 bases sitting between them. This CDR3 spans 13 amino acids.

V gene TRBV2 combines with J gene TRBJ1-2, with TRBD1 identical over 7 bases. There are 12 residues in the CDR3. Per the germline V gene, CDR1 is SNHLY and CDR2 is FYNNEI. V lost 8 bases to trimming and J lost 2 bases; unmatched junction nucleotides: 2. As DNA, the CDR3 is TGTGCCAGCGGGACAGCGAACTATGGCTACACCTTC. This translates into CASGTANYGYTF.

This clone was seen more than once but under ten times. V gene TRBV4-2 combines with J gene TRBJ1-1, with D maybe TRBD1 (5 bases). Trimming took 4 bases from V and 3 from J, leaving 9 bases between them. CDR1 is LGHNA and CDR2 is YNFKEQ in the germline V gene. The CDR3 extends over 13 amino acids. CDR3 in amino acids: CASSLGTDTEAFF. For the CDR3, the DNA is TGTGCCAGCAGCCTTGGGACGGACACTGAAGCTTTCTTT.

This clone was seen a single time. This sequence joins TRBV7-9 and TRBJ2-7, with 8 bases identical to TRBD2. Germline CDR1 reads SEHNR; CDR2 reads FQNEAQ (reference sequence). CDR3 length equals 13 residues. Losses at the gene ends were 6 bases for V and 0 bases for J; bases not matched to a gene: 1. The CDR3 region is CASRGTSSYEQYF. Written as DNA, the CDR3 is TGTGCCAGCAGGGGGACTAGCTCCTACGAGCAGTACTTC.

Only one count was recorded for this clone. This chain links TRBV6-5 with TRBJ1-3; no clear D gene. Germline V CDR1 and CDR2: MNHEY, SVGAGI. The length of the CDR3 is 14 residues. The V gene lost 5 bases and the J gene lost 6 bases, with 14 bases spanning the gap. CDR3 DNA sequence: TGTGCCAGCAGTCCCAATGGGGTGGTAAACACCATATATTTT. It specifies CASSPNGVVNTIYF.

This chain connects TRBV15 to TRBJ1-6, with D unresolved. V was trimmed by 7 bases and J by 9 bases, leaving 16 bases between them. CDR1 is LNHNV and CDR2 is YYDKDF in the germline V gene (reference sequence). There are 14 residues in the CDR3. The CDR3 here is CATTPVGVGSPLHF. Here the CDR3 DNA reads TGTGCCACCACCCCAGTCGGGGTTGGTTCACCCCTCCACTTT.

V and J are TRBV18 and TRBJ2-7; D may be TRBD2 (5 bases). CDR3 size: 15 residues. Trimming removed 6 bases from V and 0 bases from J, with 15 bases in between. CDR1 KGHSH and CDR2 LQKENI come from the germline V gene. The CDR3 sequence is CASSQDLLGSYEQYF. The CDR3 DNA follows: TGTGCCAGCTCGCAAGACCTACTAGGCTCCTACGAGCAGTACTTC.

The CDR3 DNA reads as TGTGCCAGTAGTATACGGACAGTCGGAAACACCATATATTTT. This codes for CASSIRTVGNTIYF. This rearrangement joins TRBV19 to TRBJ1-3; D is perhaps TRBD1 (6 bases). This CDR3 spans 14 amino acids. V was shortened by 2 bases and J by 4 bases, with 9 bases between the two germline ends. Germline CDR1 LNHDA, CDR2 SQIVND (reference sequence).

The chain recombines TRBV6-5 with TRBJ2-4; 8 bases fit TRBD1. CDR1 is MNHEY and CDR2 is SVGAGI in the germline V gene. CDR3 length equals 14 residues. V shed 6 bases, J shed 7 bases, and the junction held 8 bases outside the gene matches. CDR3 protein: CASSPGQGLNIQYF. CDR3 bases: TGTGCCAGCAGCCCCGGACAGGGACTGAACATTCAGTACTTC.